This entry is about one T cell receptor beta chain. Antigen specificity is unknown. TCR libraries were prepared from 3,000 to 4,500 ng total RNA each. Using TCRalpha and TCRbeta cDNA, the researchers carried out two nested PCRs that lasted roughly 16 and 10 cycles. TCRdb re-called the 5' RACE reads; every CDR3 protein appears as one record, without DNA. This sample's table reports fewer than 350,000 distinct CDR3 sequences. Germline assignment: CDR1 SNHLY and CDR2 FYNNEI. The CDR3 extends over 15 amino acids. The data stem from a study of monozygotic twins with inflammatory bowel disease. Points from the study as a whole: Possibly reflecting limited power, no difference in repertoire similarity was found between concordant and discordant twins. Fewer clonotypes were shared with others by IBD patients than by healthy twins, especially with disease activity.

The specimen sequenced was blood. The TCR comes from a human donor with ulcerative colitis or Crohn's disease, or a healthy co-twin of an affected twin (not recorded which). The gene calls are TRBV2 and TRBJ2-1; the TCRdb D gene call, TRBD1, has no DNA to confirm it. CDR3 sequence: CASSVSQVTYNEQFF.